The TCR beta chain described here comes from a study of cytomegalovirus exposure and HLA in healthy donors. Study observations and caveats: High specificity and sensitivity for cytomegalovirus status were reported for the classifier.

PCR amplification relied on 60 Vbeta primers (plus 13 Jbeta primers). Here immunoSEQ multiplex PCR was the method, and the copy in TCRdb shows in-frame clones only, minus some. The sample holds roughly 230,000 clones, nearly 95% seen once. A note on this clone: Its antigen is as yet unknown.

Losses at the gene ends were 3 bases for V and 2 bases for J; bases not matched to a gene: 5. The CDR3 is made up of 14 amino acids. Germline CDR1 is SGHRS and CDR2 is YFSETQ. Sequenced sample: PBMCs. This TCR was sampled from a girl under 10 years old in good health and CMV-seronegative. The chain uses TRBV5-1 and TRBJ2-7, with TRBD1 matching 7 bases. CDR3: CASSWGQLTYEQYF. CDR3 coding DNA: TGCGCCAGCAGCTGGGGACAGCTAACCTACGAGCAGTACTTC.